This T cell receptor (beta chain) derives from a study of vaccination effects on CD4 cells after COVID-19. Study-wide results and limits: Substantial clonal contraction characterized both infection- and vaccine-induced clones late after vaccination.

Using immunoSEQ multiplex PCR, the repertoire was profiled, and TCRdb retains in-frame clones only, with some absent. The table has tens of thousands of clones, roughly 80% seen once. As regards this clone: Its cognate antigen is unknown.

Peptide-pool stimulation followed by sequencing identified expanded antigen-specific CD4+ clonotypes in the ViraFEST assay. Scientists isolated CD4+ T cells after an approximately 11-day culture period ended. Vaccinated participants had no history of SARS-CoV-2 infection and tested negative for nucleocapsid antibodies. Unmatched junction bases numbered 6, after V lost 3 bases and J lost 7 bases. The CDR3 runs to 14 residues. Germline V CDR1 and CDR2: MRHNA, SNTAGT. The source was CD4+ T cells from PBMCs cultured with SARS-CoV-2 spike peptides, collected before COVID-19 vaccination. This chain connects TRBV6-4 to TRBJ2-4, with 7 nucleotides matching TRBD1. This clonotype was obtained from a human donor who received a COVID-19 vaccine. The DNA of the CDR3 is TGTGCCAGCAGTGAATCGACAGGGTCTAACATTCAGTACTTC. Residues: CASSESTGSNIQYF.